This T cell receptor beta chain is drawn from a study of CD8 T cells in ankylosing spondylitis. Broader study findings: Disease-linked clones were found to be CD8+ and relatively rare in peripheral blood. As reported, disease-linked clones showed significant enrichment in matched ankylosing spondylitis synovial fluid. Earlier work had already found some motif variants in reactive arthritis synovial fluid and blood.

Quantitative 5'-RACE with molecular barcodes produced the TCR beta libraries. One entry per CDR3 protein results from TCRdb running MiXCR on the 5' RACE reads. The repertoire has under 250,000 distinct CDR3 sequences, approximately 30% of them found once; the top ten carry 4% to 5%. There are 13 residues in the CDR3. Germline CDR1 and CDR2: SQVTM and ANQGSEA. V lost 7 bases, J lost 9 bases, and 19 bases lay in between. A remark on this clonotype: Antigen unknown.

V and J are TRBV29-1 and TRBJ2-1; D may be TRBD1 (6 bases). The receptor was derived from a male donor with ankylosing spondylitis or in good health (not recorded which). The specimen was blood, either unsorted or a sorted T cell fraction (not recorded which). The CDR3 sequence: CSAWDMMEGEQFF. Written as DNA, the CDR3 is TGCAGCGCCTGGGACATGATGGAAGGTGAGCAGTTCTTC.